This record covers a single T cell receptor (beta chain). Its specific antigen is unknown. No much larger clone exists at a distance of one base, and base qualities are not known. The library was produced with the immunoSEQ multiplex PCR assay. In the original analysis: To diagnose cytomegalovirus status from the catalog of TCR beta chain sequences, a statistical classification framework was built. Sourced from immuneACCESS, this table was stored by TCRdb with only in-frame sequences that have V and J called. A share of the clones is absent; for the studies checked, an unresolved V gene accounts for under half, and the remainder has no known explanation. V, J and clone size reflect that table, while D and trimming were determined from the DNA. Counted in this sample were fewer than 150,000 clones; roughly 79% of them appeared once. The ten largest clonotypes hold 25% to 30% of the sample. V has 1 base trimmed and J has 1 base trimmed; junction bases matching no gene number 0. CDR1 and CDR2 are drawn from the germline V gene: SGHRS, YFSETQ. The CDR3 goes from the cysteine to the phenylalanine over 16 residues. Only the CDR3 portion is preserved as DNA: 48 bases, with reading frame beginning at the first base.

This record comes from a study of cytomegalovirus exposure and HLA in healthy donors (dated 2017 in TCRdb). General notes on the study: According to a later analysis, one platform produced both the roughly 110 validation repertoires and the roughly 640 repertoires of the first cohort. The aim of the study was to test whether cataloging public T cell receptors could identify signatures of past pathogen exposure. In addition to the first cohort of 650 to 750 subjects, a separate validation cohort of around 110 different subjects was used. To predict cytomegalovirus infection status, the study combined high-throughput TCR immunosequencing, statistical association of individual TCRs with disease status, and machine learning.

General study outcomes and caveats: In vitro tests confirmed that a few of the cytomegalovirus-associated TCR beta chains recognize cytomegalovirus antigens. It was suggested by the authors that the approach could potentially be generalized to other disease states and immunological phenotypes. The classifier was reported to diagnose cytomegalovirus status with high specificity and sensitivity in both the original and validation cohorts. While some public TCRs were present in many individuals, most TCR sequences turned up only very rarely across donors. All 110 or so repertoires were used to score co-occurrence in the validation cohort in a later analysis, because that analysis had no HLA typing for the cohort. Subsequent analysis determined that TCRs grouped into clusters in the first cohort also showed a tendency toward co-occurrence across the approximately 110 validation repertoires, and approximately 94% of cluster scores exceeded 0. The study listed 164 TCR beta chains as associated with cytomegalovirus.

The donors belonged to the validation cohort of about 120 subjects, which was separate from the 666-subject first cohort. This receptor was taken from a man aged 30-40 years in good health and CMV-seropositive. Here the chain combines TRBV5-1 and TRBJ2-1; the junction holds 12 bases that match TRBD2. The sample comprised PBMCs. CDR3 sequence: CASSLTSGGSYNEQFF. The DNA is TGCGCCAGCAGCTTGACTAGCGGGGGGTCCTACAATGAGCAGTTCTTC.